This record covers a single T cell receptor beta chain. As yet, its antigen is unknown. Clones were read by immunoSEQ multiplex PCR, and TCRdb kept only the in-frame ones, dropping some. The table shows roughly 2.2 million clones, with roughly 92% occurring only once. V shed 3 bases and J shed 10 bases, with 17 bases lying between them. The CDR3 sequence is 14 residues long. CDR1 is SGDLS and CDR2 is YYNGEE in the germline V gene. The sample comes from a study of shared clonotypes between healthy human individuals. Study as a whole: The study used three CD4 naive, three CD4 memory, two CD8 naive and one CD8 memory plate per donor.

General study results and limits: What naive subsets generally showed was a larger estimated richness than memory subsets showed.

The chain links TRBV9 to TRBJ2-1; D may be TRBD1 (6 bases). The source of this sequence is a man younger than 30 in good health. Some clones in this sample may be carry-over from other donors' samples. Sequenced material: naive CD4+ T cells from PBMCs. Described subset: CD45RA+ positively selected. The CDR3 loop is CASSGGLETHEQFF. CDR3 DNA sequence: TGTGCCAGCAGCGGGGGGCTAGAAACACACGAGCAGTTCTTC.